This TCR beta chain was sequenced for a study of blood T cell repertoires in COVID-19. Study overall: COVID-19 samples from acute and convalescent phases originated in the United States, Italy and Spain. The cDNA or gDNA used as material had been derived from T cells, B-cell-depleted T cells, or PBMCs.

Per the original data handling: Using reference gene primer amplification, nucleated cell counts were estimated. Some clones are missing from TCRdb's copy, which holds only in-frame ones; the method was immunoSEQ multiplex PCR. V, J and clone size derive from that table, while D and trimming were established from the DNA sequence. Among roughly 66,000 clones listed, more than 65% were seen once. CDR1 MNHEY and CDR2 SVGAGI come from the germline V gene. V was clipped by 8 bases and J by 6 bases; unmatched bases: 5. The CDR3 loop spans 13 amino acids. This sequence originates from a woman in her sixties with acute or convalescent COVID-19. The sequencing sample was made of peripheral blood. The chain has TRBV6-5 and TRBJ1-5; 9 bases align to TRBD1. The CDR3 spells CASETGQGQPQHF. CDR3 bases: TGTGCCAGCGAGACGGGACAGGGTCAGCCCCAGCATTTT.